These 30 T cell receptor beta chains came from one sample sequenced in a study of blood T cells in healthy people across ages. Alongside a J-beta primer mix, a sample-barcoded 5' primer served in a second PCR lasting roughly 6 to 12 cycles. TCRdb reprocessed the 5' RACE reads via MiXCR and lists one record per CDR3 protein. The sample has approximately 1.5 million distinct CDR3 sequences; approximately 43% are singletons. Material: blood. The receptors originated from a woman aged 18-30 years in good health.

This clonotype came up a few times. The V call is TRBV5-1, the J call TRBJ2-2; D is possibly TRBD1 (6 bases). Trimming cost V 4 bases and J 12 bases, with 10 bases left between them. Germline V CDR1 and CDR2: SGHRS, YFSETQ. The CDR3 sequence is 11 residues long. In nucleotides, the CDR3 is TGCGCCAGCAGCGGTCAGGGGAAGCTGTTTTTT. Translated, it gives CASSGQGKLFF.

This chain uses TRBV12-3 or TRBV12-4 with TRBJ1-1, with TRBD1 as a possible D gene (6 bases). V gave up 6 bases and J gave up 11 bases, with 19 bases separating them. The CDR3 sequence is 13 residues long. CDR3 residues: CASSYGLGASAFF. CDR3 coding DNA: TGTGCCAGCAGCTACGGCTTGGGGGCATCTGCTTTCTTT.

The J gene is TRBJ2-7, the V gene TRBV12-3 or TRBV12-4; no definite D call. The J call could be wrong; TRBJ2-5 is a better fit for the DNA end. This CDR3 has 15 residues. The CDR3 is CASSSIGTVDETQYF. CDR3 sequence (DNA): TGTGCCAGCAGTTCCATTGGTACAGTAGATGAGACCCAGTACTTC.

This clonotype appeared once. The gene calls are TRBV20-1 and TRBJ2-1; maybe TRBD2 (5 bases). The DNA end is more similar to TRBJ2-7, so the J call may be wrong. The germline V gene has CDR1 DFQATT and CDR2 SNEGSKA (reference sequence). The CDR3 runs 15 residues. This chain's CDR3 is CSASKSGRVYNEQYF. CDR3 coding DNA: TGCAGTGCTAGTAAAAGCGGAAGGGTATACAATGAGCAGTACTTC.

In regard to this clonotype: One junction end does not reproduce the germline sequence, and a read error may be involved. The chain couples TRBV30 to TRBJ1-6; 11 positions match TRBD1. The CDR3 extends over 15 amino acids. Germline CDR1 is GTSNPN and CDR2 is SVGIG (reference sequence). The DNA of the CDR3 is TGTGCCCGGAGTGTAATGGGACAGGGGGACTCACCCCTCCACTTT. This gives the protein CARSVMGQGDSPLHF.

This chain joins TRBV10-3 and TRBJ2-7, with D perhaps TRBD1 or TRBD2 (5 bases each). Trimming shortened V by 3 bases and J by 4 bases, and 13 bases separated the two germline ends. The CDR3 covers 14 residues. CDR1 ENHRY and CDR2 SYGVKD come from the germline V gene. The CDR3 protein is CAISEGQGEYEQYF. The CDR3 DNA reads TGTGCCATCAGTGAAGGCCAGGGAGAATACGAGCAGTACTTC.

This clonotype was counted between two and nine times. J is TRBJ2-1 and V is TRBV20-1, with 12 nucleotides matching TRBD2. After removal of 0 bases from V and 3 bases from J, the junction contained 9 bases not matched to a gene. CDR1 DFQATT and CDR2 SNEGSKA come from the germline V gene (reference sequence). CDR3 length: 18 residues. The DNA of the CDR3 is TGCAGTGCTAGAGATCTGACTAGCGGGGGCCTTTTCTACAATGAGCAGTTCTTC. This codes for CSARDLTSGGLFYNEQFF.

The chain carries TRBV6-1 and TRBJ1-5, with 8 bases matching TRBD1. CDR3 length: 18 residues. Germline values: CDR1 MNHNS, CDR2 SASEGT. V trimming: 6 bases; J trimming: 0 bases; junction bases outside the gene matches: 13. For the CDR3, the DNA is TGTGCCAGCAGAATCTCACAGGGGGTAGCTAATAGCAATCAGCCCCAGCATTTT. Translation: CASRISQGVANSNQPQHF.

With regard to this clonotype: Relative to the germline gene, one junction end is altered; a read error may explain this. This chain links TRBV6-2 or TRBV6-3 with TRBJ1-1, with 11 bases fitting TRBD1. The CDR3 runs 14 residues. The germline V gene encodes CDR1 MNHEY and CDR2 SVGEGT. The CDR3 loop reads CVSSWDRGDTEAFF. CDR3 in DNA: TGTGTCAGCAGTTGGGACAGGGGGGACACTGAAGCTTTCTTT.

The J gene is TRBJ2-1, the V gene TRBV28; 8 nucleotides agree with TRBD2. V lost 2 bases and J lost 9; bases outside the gene matches: 6. Per the germline V gene, CDR1 is MDHEN and CDR2 is SYDVKM. The CDR3 consists of 14 residues. The DNA of the CDR3 is TGTGCCAGCAGTTTAGACGGGAGGGCCGCTGAGCAGTTCTTC. Translation gives CASSLDGRAAEQFF.

The CDR3 loop reads CAINRQINEKLFF. CDR3 bases: TGTGCCATCAATAGACAGATAAATGAAAAACTGTTTTTT. The chain recombines TRBV10-3 with TRBJ1-4; D might be TRBD1 (5 bases). The germline V gene has CDR1 ENHRY and CDR2 SYGVKD. The CDR3 totals 13 residues. V was pared by 7 bases and J by 5 bases, with 11 bases between.

This clonotype came up a few times. CDR3 sequence (DNA): TGTGCCAGCAGTGCCCCCGGCTCTGGGGCCAACGTCCTGACTTTC. This encodes CASSAPGSGANVLTF. This chain links TRBV2 with TRBJ2-6; D ambiguous. Germline V CDR1 and CDR2: SNHLY, FYNNEI. V lost 4 bases, J lost 0 bases, and 7 bases lay in between. The CDR3 is made up of 15 amino acids.

This clonotype turned up a few times. This sequence joins TRBV5-1 and TRBJ2-3; 7 positions agree with TRBD1. J gave up 3 bases and V 5 bases, and 12 bases lay outside the gene matches. Germline loops: CDR1 SGHRS, CDR2 YFSETQ. This CDR3 has 16 amino acids. The CDR3 protein is CASSGQVMVTTDTQYF. The CDR3 nucleotides are TGCGCCAGCAGTGGACAGGTAATGGTAACTACAGATACGCAGTATTTT.

The chain is built from TRBV6-5 and TRBJ2-1; D possibly corresponds to TRBD2 (5 bases). V lost 0 bases and J lost 4, with 13 bases in between. This CDR3 is 16 amino acids long. Germline V gives CDR1 MNHEY, CDR2 SVGAGI. The DNA for the CDR3 is TGTGCCAGCAGTTACTCTGCTAGCTCGGGTTACAATGAGCAGTTCTTC. It specifies CASSYSASSGYNEQFF.

The rearrangement joins TRBV6-4 to TRBJ2-7; a weak D match, TRBD1 (5 bases). Germline CDR1 reads MRHNA; CDR2 reads SNTAGT. CDR3 length: 12 amino acids. V lost 6 bases and J 6 bases, leaving 12 bases between the germline ends. CDR3 sequence reads: CASRTEGGEQYF. The CDR3 nucleotides read TGTGCCAGCAGGACAGAAGGTGGCGAGCAGTACTTC.

This clonotype was recorded a few times. The rearrangement links TRBV6-1 to TRBJ2-2, with D maybe TRBD1 (5 bases). V was clipped by 6 bases and J by 5 bases, with 7 bases between them. The germline gives CDR1 MNHNS, CDR2 SASEGT. The CDR3 has 12 residues. Here the CDR3 DNA reads TGTGCCAGCAGGGACACGACCGGGGAGCTGTTTTTT. It is translated as CASRDTTGELFF.

This clonotype was found a few times. The chain links TRBV29-1 to TRBJ2-1; 7 nucleotides match TRBD2. From germline, CDR1 is SQVTM and CDR2 ANQGSEA. V shed 6 bases and J 1 base; nucleotides not matched to a gene: 6. The CDR3 is 14 residues long. The DNA for the CDR3 is TGCAGCGTGAACGGCGGGAGTTCCTACAATGAGCAGTTCTTC. Residues: CSVNGGSSYNEQFF.

This clonotype appeared a few times. This chain uses TRBV20-1 with TRBJ1-5, with a possible D match to TRBD1 (6 bases). The CDR3 contains 15 residues. Trimming left V 6 bases short and J 3 bases short, with 18 bases between. Germline CDR1 is DFQATT and CDR2 is SNEGSKA (reference sequence). CDR3 sequence: CSAVQGNPSNQPQHF. Here the CDR3 DNA reads TGCAGTGCAGTTCAGGGGAACCCTTCCAATCAGCCCCAGCATTTT.

This clonotype was detected only a few times. The chain employs TRBV20-1 and TRBJ2-6, with D unresolved. This CDR3 spans 12 amino acids. The germline gives CDR1 DFQATT, CDR2 SNEGSKA (reference sequence). The V gene lost 4 bases and the J gene lost 2 bases, with 3 bases spanning the gap. The chain's CDR3 is CSAKAGANVLTF. CDR3 DNA sequence: TGCAGTGCTAAGGCTGGGGCCAACGTCCTGACTTTC.

The chain employs TRBV27 and TRBJ2-1; D gene ambiguous. Trimming took off 0 bases at V and 4 bases at J, with 7 bases between the two ends. The CDR3 extends over 14 amino acids. Germline CDR1 is MNHEY and CDR2 is SMNVEV (reference sequence). The CDR3 protein is CASSLSTEYNEQFF. The DNA of the CDR3 is TGTGCCAGCAGTTTATCTACTGAGTACAATGAGCAGTTCTTC.

The chain links TRBV12-3 or TRBV12-4 to TRBJ1-2; the D gene is possibly TRBD1 (6 bases). The V and J ends lost 6 bases and 3 bases respectively, with 14 bases between them. CDR3 length: 14 amino acids. For the CDR3, the DNA is TGTGCCAGCAGGCAATCAGGGGCCCACTATGGCTACACCTTC. This encodes CASRQSGAHYGYTF.

This clonotype showed up many times. The gene calls are TRBV20-1 and TRBJ2-1, with 10 bases identical to TRBD2. Germline CDR1 is DFQATT and CDR2 is SNEGSKA (reference sequence). CDR3 length: 15 amino acids. The ends lost 7 bases at V and 7 bases at J; junction bases unmatched: 13. In DNA, the CDR3 is TGCAGTGTCACCACCCCGGGACTAGCGAGGAATGAGCAGTTCTTC. Translating it yields CSVTTPGLARNEQFF.

This clonotype showed up just a few times. The chain joins TRBV7-3 to TRBJ2-3; a possible D gene is TRBD1 (6 bases). Trimming removed 1 base from V and 3 bases from J, with 23 bases in between. The germline CDR1 and CDR2 sequences are SGHTA and FQGTGA. The CDR3 spans 19 residues. The CDR3 protein is CASSLKGPGRGGKTDTQYF. The DNA of the CDR3 is TGTGCCAGCAGCTTAAAAGGCCCAGGGCGAGGGGGTAAAACAGATACGCAGTATTTT. Full variable domain (rest looked up from reference TRBV7-3 and TRBJ2-3): GAGVSQTPSNKVTEKGKYVELRCDPISGHTALYWYRQSLGQGPEFLIYFQGTGAADDSGLPNDRFFAVRPEGSVSTLKIQRTERGDSAVYLCASSLKGPGRGGKTDTQYFGPGTRLTVL.

Regarding this clonotype: A read error may account for a junction end that differs from germline. V and J are TRBV4-3 and TRBJ2-1; tentative D call: TRBD1 (5 bases). Per germline, CDR1 LGHNA and CDR2 YSLEER. The CDR3 totals 16 residues. CDR3 bases: TGCGCCAGTAGCCAAGGAACAGGTTCCGCCTACAATGAGCAGTTCTTC. Protein: CASSQGTGSAYNEQFF.

Remarks on this clonotype: Germline is not matched at one junction end, which may reflect a read error. This rearrangement joins TRBV9 to TRBJ1-3; maybe TRBD1 (6 bases). This CDR3 contains 14 residues. Germline-derived CDR1 and CDR2 are SGDLS and YYNGEE. CDR3 region: CACSVTDSGNTIYF. Here the CDR3 DNA reads TGTGCCTGCAGCGTAACGGACAGTGGAAACACCATATATTTT.

V is TRBV9 and J is TRBJ2-1, with TRBD2 matching 11 bases. The V segment lost 3 bases and the J segment 9 bases; nucleotides outside the gene matches: 11. Germline-derived CDR1 and CDR2 are SGDLS and YYNGEE. This CDR3 spans 16 amino acids. CDR3 sequence reads: CASSAGTSGISSEQFF. The CDR3 DNA reads as TGTGCCAGCAGCGCCGGGACTAGCGGAATCTCTAGTGAGCAGTTCTTC.

This clonotype was found a few times. V and J are TRBV20-1 and TRBJ1-4; TRBD1 might be the D (5 bases). The germline CDR1 and CDR2 sequences are DFQATT and SNEGSKA (reference sequence). The CDR3 totals 15 residues. V lost 6 bases, J lost 7 bases, and 21 bases lay in between. The CDR3 DNA reads as TGCAGTGCACCATTGTGGACCCCAGGGAGTGAAAAACTGTTTTTT. It specifies CSAPLWTPGSEKLFF.

This chain joins TRBV3-1 and TRBJ2-5; 8 bases map to TRBD1. Per the germline V gene, CDR1 is LGHDT and CDR2 is YNNKEL (reference sequence). Trimming removed 5 bases from V and 11 bases from J; junction bases left unmatched: 10. The CDR3 length is 13 residues. CDR3 nucleotides: TGTGCCAGCAGCGGACAGGGTTTTAATGAGCAGTACTTC. Translating gives CASSGQGFNEQYF.

The rearrangement links TRBV2 to TRBJ1-4, with D maybe TRBD1 (6 bases). The V gene lost 3 bases and the J gene lost 5 bases, with 16 bases spanning the gap. CDR3 length: 16 residues. The germline V gene has CDR1 SNHLY and CDR2 FYNNEI. The CDR3 sequence is CASSDSGGRGNEKLFF. CDR3 coding DNA: TGTGCCAGCAGTGATTCGGGGGGCAGGGGAAATGAAAAACTGTTTTTT.

The chain employs TRBV6-5 and TRBJ2-5; D is possibly TRBD2 (6 bases). Trimming pared 2 bases from V and 11 bases from J, leaving 18 bases between. The CDR3 has 14 residues. Germline loops: CDR1 MNHEY, CDR2 SVGAGI. This CDR3 reads CASSYGLASNEQYF. The DNA for the CDR3 is TGTGCCAGCAGTTACGGGCTAGCGTCCAATGAGCAGTACTTC.